This TCR beta chain emerged from a study of immune cell composition in non-small cell lung cancer. Overall study results and limits: Approximately 79% of squamous and about 30% of adenocarcinoma cases had tumour-associated clones >0.5%.

Assay used: immunoSEQ multiplex PCR; TCRdb lists only in-frame clones, some missing. This sample has 14,000 to 15,000 clones, with 69% found just once. Germline V CDR1 and CDR2: SEHNR, FQNEAQ (reference sequence). Germline trimming cut 5 bases from V and 2 bases from J; bases unmatched to any gene: 8. This CDR3 is 15 amino acids long. In the case of this clone: No antigen is known for it.

The chain links TRBV7-9 to TRBJ1-1; 7 bases align to TRBD1. The sequenced sample consisted of lung tumor tissue. The origin of this receptor is a human donor with non-small cell lung cancer. The CDR3 spells CASSPRDRLNTEAFF. The CDR3 DNA follows: TGTGCCAGCAGCCCGAGGGACAGACTAAACACTGAAGCTTTCTTT.